This entry lists 5 T cell receptor beta chains sequenced from one sample in a study of cytomegalovirus exposure and HLA in healthy donors. 60 Vbeta and 13 Jbeta primers were used in PCR. Measured with immunoSEQ multiplex PCR; TCRdb has only the in-frame clones, and not every one. Here the sample spans approximately 100,000 clones, approximately 80% being singletons. Sequencing was performed on PBMCs. The receptor source for this set is a man between 60 and 70 years old in good health and CMV-seropositive.

This chain joins TRBV6-5 and TRBJ1-1; possible D gene TRBD1, 5 bases. Trimming removed 6 bases from V and 4 bases from J, with 18 bases in between. The CDR3 loop spans 15 amino acids. Germline CDR1 and CDR2: MNHEY and SVGAGI. For the CDR3, the DNA is TGTGCCAGCAGGTCGGACACTCACGTTGGCACTGAAGCTTTCTTT. Its translation is CASRSDTHVGTEAFF.

The chain recombines TRBV25-1 with TRBJ1-5, with D tentatively TRBD1 (5 bases). Germline CDR1 and CDR2: MGHDK and SYGVNS. V lost 6 bases to trimming and J lost 1 base, with 10 bases between them. The CDR3 contains 14 residues. The CDR3 loop reads CASRGAGSNQPQHF. CDR3 nucleotide sequence: TGTGCCAGCAGAGGGGCAGGCAGCAATCAGCCCCAGCATTTT.

This rearrangement joins TRBV27 to TRBJ1-5, with a tentative D call TRBD1 (5 bases). Germline lookup yields CDR1 MNHEY and CDR2 SMNVEV (reference sequence). Trimming cost V 2 bases and J 6 bases, with 11 bases left between them. The CDR3 is 14 residues long. CDR3 DNA sequence: TGTGCCAGCAGTTTAAGTGGGGGAGGTCAGCCCCAGCATTTT. Its protein product is CASSLSGGGQPQHF.

The chain is built from TRBV27 and TRBJ2-7, with TRBD2 identical over 7 bases. Trimming took 3 bases from V and 7 from J; bases not matched to a gene: 6. Germline V gene data show CDR1 as MNHEY and CDR2 as SMNVEV (reference sequence). The CDR3 totals 13 residues. DNA for the CDR3: TGTGCCAGCAGTTTTGACAGAGCGGGGGAGCAGTACTTC. Amino acids: CASSFDRAGEQYF.

This sequence joins TRBV11-3 and TRBJ2-2; D is ambiguous. Trimming left V 0 bases short and J 1 base short, with 9 bases between. The CDR3 covers 16 residues. Germline CDR1 SGHNT, CDR2 YENEEA. The CDR3 DNA reads as TGTGCCAGCAGCTTAGATCTGGGCAGGAACACCGGGGAGCTGTTTTTT. As protein: CASSLDLGRNTGELFF.